A selection of T cell receptor beta chains follows, all from one sample in a study of blood T cell repertoires in COVID-19. Sequencing used immunoSEQ multiplex PCR; TCRdb keeps in-frame clones, though not all of them. The table shows roughly 80,000 clones, with approximately 91% occurring only once. Sequencing was done on a sample of peripheral blood. Source of these receptors: a man aged 60 to 69 with acute or convalescent COVID-19. Each CDR3 is given with its conserved first and last residue.

v_call,j_call,cdr3_length,cdr3_aa
TRBV2,TRBJ1-5,16,CASSEALQGAGQPQHF
TRBV4-3,TRBJ2-2,16,CASSQDPRGITGELFF
TRBV9,TRBJ2-1,19,CASSTPRGYSGSSYNEQFF
TRBV28,TRBJ2-7,19,CASSSPGQGLPLSSYEQYF
TRBV5-6,TRBJ2-7,14,CASSLTGGNYEQYF
TRBV7-2,TRBJ2-1,11,CASSLVDEQFF
TRBV29-1,TRBJ1-4,15,CSVRHEGGSDEKLFF
TRBV4-3,TRBJ2-2,15,CASSQGITNTGELFF
TRBV3-1/TRBV3-2,TRBJ2-5,13,CASRPTNQETQYF
TRBV3-1/TRBV3-2,TRBJ1-1,14,CASSQDRTGTEAFF
TRBV3-1/TRBV3-2,TRBJ2-3,13,CASSQDEGANLYF
TRBV7-2,TRBJ2-7,15,CASTPLPREGPEQYF
TRBV28,TRBJ1-2,12,CALGEQAYGYTF
TRBV25-1,TRBJ1-5,13,CASRGQGGQPQHF
TRBV7-2,TRBJ1-1,17,CASSVQLGPPTNTEAFF
TRBV5-4,TRBJ2-7,14,CASSLGTPEGEQYF
TRBV30,TRBJ1-2,12,CAWSMGGYGYTF
TRBV4-3,TRBJ1-2,14,CASSQDNQGNGYTF
TRBV19,TRBJ1-4,15,CASSIVAGLVEKLFF
TRBV9,TRBJ1-2,16,CASTTNVRGFGYGYTF
TRBV12-3/TRBV12-4,TRBJ1-2,11,CASSAGDGYTF
TRBV19,TRBJ2-3,18,CASTLWSRPQPHTDTQYF
TRBV19,TRBJ1-3,14,CASSRTGSGNTIYF
TRBV9,TRBJ2-1,15,CASSVGRGQLNEQFF
TRBV19,TRBJ1-1,14,CASSTSEGTAEAFF
TRBV5-4,TRBJ2-3,16,CASSLEGLDRTDTQYF
TRBV7-3,TRBJ2-2,14,CASSLERETGELFF
TRBV19,TRBJ1-4,18,CASSIDRPSPTTNEKLFF
TRBV27,TRBJ2-7,15,CANQDSQNLKNEQYF
TRBV6-5,TRBJ1-5,13,CASSPQSNQPQHF
TRBV2,TRBJ1-5,15,CASSGGGQGNQPQHF
TRBV5-6,TRBJ2-7,12,CASSLGGRGQYF
TRBV6-2/TRBV6-3,TRBJ1-1,16,CASTPRQGALNTEAFF